Listed below are T cell receptor beta chains from one sample, sequenced in a study of T-cell memory formation after mild COVID-19. TCRdb used MiXCR to reprocess the 5' RACE reads, holding one entry per CDR3 protein. The sample includes almost 550,000 distinct CDR3 sequences, approximately 20% of them seen just once. The sample taken for sequencing was PBMCs or a T cell subset sorted from them (not recorded which). These receptors originate from an adult woman who had mild COVID-19 (a few samples of this study predate the infection). Cell type and time point are not known. Both conserved end residues are part of each CDR3. A D gene is named only where the DNA matches it firmly. Expanded clones are given a class, and other clones once, few, many or no size at all.

d_gene: TRBD2; j_gene: TRBJ2-5; abundance: many; v_gene: TRBV7-6; CDR3aa: CASSLTSGGIQETQYF; CDR3nt: TGTGCCAGCAGCTTGACTAGCGGGGGGATCCAAGAGACCCAGTACTTC
d_gene: NA; j_gene: TRBJ1-6; abundance: many; v_gene: TRBV7-2; CDR3aa: CASSLDHSYNSPLHF; CDR3nt: TGTGCCAGCAGCTTGGACCACTCCTATAATTCACCCCTCCACTTT
d_gene: NA; j_gene: TRBJ1-5; abundance: NA; v_gene: TRBV12-3/TRBV12-4; CDR3aa: CASSSRPRMEAGNQPQHF; CDR3nt: TGTGCCAGCAGTTCCAGGCCCCGTATGGAGGCAGGCAATCAGCCCCAGCATTTT
d_gene: NA; j_gene: TRBJ2-1; abundance: few; v_gene: TRBV9; CDR3aa: CASSYQGLSYNEQFF; CDR3nt: TGTGCCAGCAGCTACCAGGGTCTCTCCTACAATGAGCAGTTCTTC
d_gene: TRBD2; j_gene: TRBJ2-1; abundance: NA; v_gene: TRBV20-1; CDR3aa: CSARRTSGRNEQFF; CDR3nt: TGCAGTGCTAGAAGGACTAGCGGGCGCAATGAGCAGTTCTTC
d_gene: NA; j_gene: TRBJ2-3; abundance: NA; v_gene: TRBV11-2; CDR3aa: CATRTLGTDTQYF; CDR3nt: TGTGCCACACGTACCTTGGGCACAGATACGCAGTATTTT
d_gene: TRBD1; j_gene: TRBJ1-1; abundance: NA; v_gene: TRBV12-3/TRBV12-4; CDR3aa: CASTLGQGIDTEAFF; CDR3nt: TGTGCCAGCACCCTAGGACAGGGGATCGACACTGAAGCTTTCTTT
d_gene: NA; j_gene: TRBJ2-5; abundance: NA; v_gene: TRBV4-1; CDR3aa: CASSQETQKIAAQYF; CDR3nt: TGCGCCAGCAGCCAAGAGACACAAAAAATAGCGGCCCAGTACTTC
d_gene: NA; j_gene: TRBJ2-3; abundance: few; v_gene: TRBV3-1; CDR3aa: CASSQSLDTQYF; CDR3nt: TGTGCCAGCAGCCAATCATTGGATACGCAGTATTTT
d_gene: TRBD2; j_gene: TRBJ2-1; abundance: NA; v_gene: TRBV11-2; CDR3aa: CASSPPGLALAEQFF; CDR3nt: TGTGCCAGCAGCCCTCCGGGACTAGCTTTGGCTGAGCAGTTCTTC
d_gene: NA; j_gene: TRBJ2-2; abundance: NA; v_gene: TRBV9; CDR3aa: CASSLWRSGELFF; CDR3nt: TGTGCCAGCAGCCTTTGGAGATCCGGGGAGCTGTTTTTT
d_gene: NA; j_gene: TRBJ2-5; abundance: NA; v_gene: TRBV24-1; CDR3aa: CATSDQGETQYF; CDR3nt: TGTGCCACCAGTGATCAGGGGGAGACCCAGTACTTC
d_gene: NA; j_gene: TRBJ2-7; abundance: many; v_gene: TRBV7-9; CDR3aa: CASSLTGPSYEQYF; CDR3nt: TGTGCCAGCAGCTTGACAGGACCTTCCTACGAGCAGTACTTC
d_gene: NA; j_gene: TRBJ1-2; abundance: once; v_gene: TRBV12-3/TRBV12-4; CDR3aa: CASRVFSDSSPEDDYGYTF; CDR3nt: TGTGCCAGCAGAGTTTTTTCGGACAGTTCACCCGAGGATGACTATGGCTACACCTTC
d_gene: NA; j_gene: TRBJ1-2; abundance: few; v_gene: TRBV30; CDR3aa: CAWSGTVYGYTF; CDR3nt: TGTGCCTGGAGTGGGACAGTCTATGGCTACACCTTC
d_gene: NA; j_gene: TRBJ2-3; abundance: NA; v_gene: TRBV29-1; CDR3aa: CSVVLGNEGDTQYF; CDR3nt: TGCAGCGTTGTATTAGGGAATGAGGGAGATACGCAGTATTTT
d_gene: TRBD2; j_gene: TRBJ2-7; abundance: NA; v_gene: TRBV12-3/TRBV12-4; CDR3aa: CASSPPLTSSNYEQYF; CDR3nt: TGTGCCAGCAGCCCCCCCCTGACTAGCTCAAACTACGAGCAGTACTTC
d_gene: TRBD1; j_gene: TRBJ2-7; abundance: NA; v_gene: TRBV20-1; CDR3aa: CSATNAGTGSYEQYF; CDR3nt: TGCAGTGCTACTAATGCCGGGACAGGTTCCTACGAGCAGTACTTC
d_gene: TRBD1; j_gene: TRBJ1-4; abundance: NA; v_gene: TRBV6-5; CDR3aa: CASSSVLGTGEGEKLFF; CDR3nt: TGTGCCAGCAGTTCGGTTTTAGGGACAGGGGAAGGTGAAAAACTGTTTTTT
d_gene: TRBD2; j_gene: TRBJ2-5; abundance: few; v_gene: TRBV12-3/TRBV12-4; CDR3aa: CASSPASGRAQYF; CDR3nt: TGTGCCAGCAGTCCGGCTAGCGGGAGGGCCCAGTACTTC
d_gene: NA; j_gene: TRBJ2-3; abundance: few; v_gene: TRBV11-2; CDR3aa: CASSPDVTQYF; CDR3nt: TGTGCCAGCAGCCCCGACGTTACGCAGTATTTT
d_gene: NA; j_gene: TRBJ1-2; abundance: few; v_gene: TRBV19; CDR3aa: CASSTPTVRGYGYTF; CDR3nt: TGTGCCAGTAGTACTCCTACGGTCCGGGGATATGGCTACACCTTC
d_gene: TRBD1; j_gene: TRBJ1-1; abundance: NA; v_gene: TRBV20-1; CDR3aa: CSARGQGGSNTEAFF; CDR3nt: TGCAGTGCTAGAGGTCAGGGGGGCTCGAACACTGAAGCTTTCTTT
d_gene: TRBD1; j_gene: TRBJ1-1; abundance: few; v_gene: TRBV5-5; CDR3aa: CASSLSFNRGGLAEAFF; CDR3nt: TGTGCCAGCAGCTTATCGTTTAACAGGGGGGGTCTCGCTGAAGCTTTCTTT
d_gene: TRBD1; j_gene: TRBJ1-6; abundance: few; v_gene: TRBV7-3; CDR3aa: CASSTTGDSPLHF; CDR3nt: TGTGCCAGCAGCACGACAGGGGATTCACCCCTCCACTTT
d_gene: NA; j_gene: TRBJ2-7; abundance: NA; v_gene: TRBV7-2; CDR3aa: CASSAAGGTYEQYF; CDR3nt: TGTGCCAGCAGCGCCGCCGGGGGCACCTACGAGCAGTACTTC
d_gene: NA; j_gene: TRBJ1-2; abundance: NA; v_gene: TRBV19; CDR3aa: CASSIGDGYTF; CDR3nt: TGTGCCAGTAGTATTGGAGATGGCTACACCTTC
d_gene: NA; j_gene: TRBJ1-5; abundance: NA; v_gene: TRBV2; CDR3aa: CASSEGFGTRPQHF; CDR3nt: TGTGCCAGCAGTGAAGGATTTGGTACCCGACCCCAGCATTTT
d_gene: NA; j_gene: TRBJ1-1; abundance: many; v_gene: TRBV6-4; CDR3aa: CASSDSPDSSTEAFF; CDR3nt: TGTGCCAGCAGTGACTCACCGGACAGCTCCACTGAAGCTTTCTTT
d_gene: TRBD1; j_gene: TRBJ2-5; abundance: NA; v_gene: TRBV12-3/TRBV12-4; CDR3aa: CASRGDRVETQYF; CDR3nt: TGTGCCAGCAGGGGGGACAGAGTAGAGACCCAGTACTTC
d_gene: NA; j_gene: TRBJ2-5; abundance: few; v_gene: TRBV18; CDR3aa: CASSAGSVQETQYF; CDR3nt: TGTGCCAGCTCAGCAGGGTCGGTGCAAGAGACCCAGTACTTC
d_gene: TRBD2; j_gene: TRBJ2-3; abundance: many; v_gene: TRBV7-2; CDR3aa: CASSLQAGGQDTQYF; CDR3nt: TGTGCCAGCAGCTTACAGGCGGGGGGGCAAGATACGCAGTATTTT
d_gene: NA; j_gene: TRBJ2-6; abundance: few; v_gene: TRBV24-1; CDR3aa: CATAGAGANVLTF; CDR3nt: TGTGCCACCGCCGGGGCTGGGGCCAACGTCCTGACTTTC
d_gene: NA; j_gene: TRBJ2-7; abundance: few; v_gene: TRBV11-1; CDR3aa: CASSWAIGTRDEQYF; CDR3nt: TGTGCCAGCAGCTGGGCCATAGGGACCCGGGACGAGCAGTACTTC
d_gene: NA; j_gene: TRBJ2-1; abundance: few; v_gene: TRBV6-2/TRBV6-3; CDR3aa: CASSSTPILPFF; CDR3nt: TGTGCCAGCAGTTCCACCCCCATCCTCCCGTTCTTC
d_gene: TRBD2; j_gene: TRBJ2-7; abundance: few; v_gene: TRBV5-1; CDR3aa: CASGQRELAGGVYEQYF; CDR3nt: TGCGCCAGCGGCCAACGGGAGCTAGCGGGGGGTGTATACGAGCAGTACTTC
d_gene: TRBD2; j_gene: TRBJ2-1; abundance: NA; v_gene: TRBV29-1; CDR3aa: CSVSGTSEFYEQFF; CDR3nt: TGCAGCGTTAGTGGGACTAGCGAGTTCTATGAGCAGTTCTTC
d_gene: NA; j_gene: TRBJ2-1; abundance: few; v_gene: TRBV24-1; CDR3aa: CATSGGVHQVGDEQFF; CDR3nt: TGTGCCACCAGTGGGGGTGTTCACCAGGTAGGGGATGAGCAGTTCTTC
d_gene: TRBD1; j_gene: TRBJ1-1; abundance: NA; v_gene: TRBV5-1; CDR3aa: CASSTKTGWGTEAFF; CDR3nt: TGCGCCAGCAGCACCAAGACAGGGTGGGGCACTGAAGCTTTCTTT